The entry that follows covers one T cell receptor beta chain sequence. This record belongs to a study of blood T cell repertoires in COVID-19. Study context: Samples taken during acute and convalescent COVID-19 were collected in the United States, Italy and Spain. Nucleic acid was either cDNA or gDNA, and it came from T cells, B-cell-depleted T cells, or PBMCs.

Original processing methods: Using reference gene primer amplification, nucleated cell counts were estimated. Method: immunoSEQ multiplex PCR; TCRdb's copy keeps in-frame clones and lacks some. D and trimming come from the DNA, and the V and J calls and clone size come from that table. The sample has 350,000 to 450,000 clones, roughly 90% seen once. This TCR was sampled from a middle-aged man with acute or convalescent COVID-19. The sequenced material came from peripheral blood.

The CDR3 DNA follows: TGCGCCAGCAGCCAAACTACAGGGGACGGAAACACCATATATTTT. It is translated as CASSQTTGDGNTIYF. The chain recombines TRBV4-3 with TRBJ1-3; TRBD1 matches at 7 bases. The CDR3 spans 15 residues. The trim removed 2 bases at V and 4 bases at J, leaving 5 bases unmatched. In germline, CDR1 is LGHNA, CDR2 YSLEER.